This TCR beta chain originates from a study of radiation and T cells in renal cell carcinoma. Study context: Nephrectomy followed 15 Gy stereotactic body radiation by 4 weeks.

Time point denoted: blood 2 weeks post-SBRT. This sample's treatment: 15 Gy SBRT to primary tumor, nephrectomy 4 weeks later. Blood was sampled at baseline, 2 weeks and 4 weeks after SBRT. The method was immunoSEQ multiplex PCR; TCRdb's version includes in-frame clones alone and lacks a portion of them. The repertoire holds roughly 130,000 clones, with around nine tenths as singletons. A remark on this clone: Its cognate antigen is unknown.

Broader study findings: Without pretreatment biopsies, baseline tumor clonotype presence was undetermined. From baseline, blood top tumor clonotypes peaked at 2 weeks post-radiation.

The CDR3 spans 13 residues. CDR1 SGHRS and CDR2 YFSETQ come from the germline V gene. V lost 0 bases to trimming and J lost 1 base, with 4 bases between them. The sample in question was blood, obtained from a patient whose treatment included radiotherapy and nephrectomy. The chain is built from TRBV5-1 and TRBJ2-5; D ambiguous. This receptor was identified in an older woman with renal cell carcinoma. This CDR3 is CASSLGRQETQYF. The DNA for the CDR3 is TGCGCCAGCAGCTTGGGGCGCCAAGAGACCCAGTACTTC.